Each of the 30 T cell receptor beta chains below was sequenced from the same sample in a study of Ad26.COV2.S vaccination and SARS-CoV-2 variants. Treatment defined: over 15 received Ad26.COV2.S at low or high dose, single or two shots; roughly five received placebo; per-sample allocation not given. All samples were drawn on day 63, counting from the first vaccine or placebo injection. Using immunoSEQ multiplex PCR, the repertoire was profiled, and TCRdb retains in-frame clones only, with some absent. Seen here are 350,000 to 500,000 clones, 70% to 90% observed once, and the top ten hold approximately 4%. Specimen: peripheral blood, collected in a trial of Ad26.COV2.S vaccine versus placebo. The receptors were sampled from a person aged 18-60 years who received the Ad26.COV2.S COVID-19 vaccine or a placebo.

The chain uses TRBV5-5 and TRBJ1-5, with D possibly being TRBD1 (5 bases). CDR3 length: 14 residues. Germline loops: CDR1 SGHKS, CDR2 YYEKEE (reference sequence). Trimming stripped 0 bases from V and 2 bases from J, with 6 bases between. CDR3 nucleotides: TGTGCCAGCAGCTTGGGGGACGGCAATCAGCCCCAGCATTTT. Translation: CASSLGDGNQPQHF.

The CDR3 spells CASSSGLVGETQYF. The DNA of the CDR3 is TGTGCCAGCAGCTCCGGCTTGGTTGGGGAGACCCAGTACTTC. The chain carries TRBV7-9 and TRBJ2-5; D is uncertain. Germline lookup yields CDR1 SEHNR and CDR2 FQNEAQ (reference sequence). Trimming removed 4 bases from V and 5 bases from J, with 14 bases in between. CDR3 length: 14 residues.

On this clone: The sample contains more than one DNA sequence encoding this CDR3. The rearrangement uses TRBV7-2 and TRBJ1-3, with D uncertain. The CDR3 covers 14 residues. Trimming pared 1 base from V and 2 bases from J, leaving 6 bases between. Germline lookup yields CDR1 SGHTA and CDR2 FQGNSA. The CDR3, as DNA: TGTGCCAGCAGCTTAGGTCAGACTGGAAACACCATATATTTT. Encoded protein: CASSLGQTGNTIYF.

The chain couples TRBV9 to TRBJ1-4; 9 bases match TRBD1. The CDR3 covers 16 residues. CDR1 and CDR2 (germline): SGDLS, YYNGEE. The V gene end was trimmed by 4 bases and the J gene end by 7 bases; junction bases not matched to a gene: 11. CDR3 protein: CASSMDGGQGFEKLFF. CDR3 nucleotide sequence: TGTGCCAGCAGCATGGACGGGGGACAGGGTTTTGAAAAACTGTTTTTT.

The V call is TRBV5-5, the J call TRBJ2-3, with D perhaps TRBD2 (6 bases). The CDR3 runs 15 residues. Trimming took 2 bases from V and 1 from J, leaving 11 bases between them. The germline gives CDR1 SGHKS, CDR2 YYEKEE (reference sequence). The CDR3 region has the DNA TGTGCCAGCAGCTTCCTAGCGCTTGGCACAGATACGCAGTATTTT. Amino acid sequence: CASSFLALGTDTQYF.

This chain connects TRBV15 to TRBJ2-1; D is perhaps TRBD1 or TRBD2 (5 bases each). Trimming took off 3 bases at V and 6 bases at J, with 15 bases between the two ends. Germline CDR1 and CDR2: LNHNV and YYDKDF (reference sequence). CDR3 length: 15 amino acids. This chain's CDR3 is CATSSATRGFNEQFF. CDR3 in DNA: TGTGCCACCAGCAGCGCAACGAGGGGTTTCAATGAGCAGTTCTTC. The full variable domain, rest sourced from reference TRBV15 and TRBJ2-1, is DAMVIQNPRYQVTQFGKPVTLSCSQTLNHNVMYWYQQKSSQAPKLLFHYYDKDFNNEADTPDNFQSRRPNTSFCFLDIRSPGLGDTAMYLCATSSATRGFNEQFFGPGTRLTVL.

This chain links TRBV7-9 with TRBJ2-7; D unclear. V was trimmed by 8 bases and J by 4 bases, leaving 6 bases between them. The CDR3 is 10 residues long. Looked up from germline, CDR1 is SEHNR and CDR2 is FQNEAQ (reference sequence). The CDR3 bases are TGTGCCAGCGTAGGGTACGAGCAGTACTTC. This gives the protein CASVGYEQYF.

The chain uses TRBV6-2 or TRBV6-3 and TRBJ1-5, with D possibly being TRBD1 (5 bases). Trimming removed 0 bases from V and 7 bases from J, with 19 bases in between. The CDR3 length is 17 residues. Germline values: CDR1 MNHEY, CDR2 SVGEGT. The CDR3 coding sequence is TGTGCCAGCAGTTACTCTCCCGGAGGGGAGGAGAGCCAGCCCCAGCATTTT. Translated: CASSYSPGGEESQPQHF.

The V and J genes are TRBV28 and TRBJ1-5, with TRBD1 as a possible D gene (6 bases). Trimming shortened V by 8 bases and J by 2 bases, and 16 bases separated the two germline ends. CDR3 length: 15 residues. Germline V CDR1 and CDR2: MDHEN, SYDVKM. CDR3 residues: CASVRGRGGNQPQHF. Written as DNA, the CDR3 is TGTGCCAGCGTGCGGGGCAGGGGTGGCAATCAGCCCCAGCATTTT.

The chain links TRBV7-9 to TRBJ2-7; a possible D gene is TRBD1 (6 bases). Germline CDR1 and CDR2: SEHNR and FQNEAQ (reference sequence). V lost 4 bases, J lost 4 bases, and 14 bases lay in between. The CDR3 runs to 14 residues. The CDR3 loop is CASSSGVGAYEQYF. The CDR3 DNA follows: TGTGCCAGCAGCTCAGGGGTGGGGGCTTACGAGCAGTACTTC.

This clone is a singleton in its sample. The V call is TRBV2, the J call TRBJ1-1; D gene ambiguous. The ends were cut back, 1 base at V and 3 bases at J, with 9 bases in the middle. The CDR3 loop spans 14 amino acids. Germline V gene data show CDR1 as SNHLY and CDR2 as FYNNEI. The CDR3 bases are TGTGCCAGCAGTGAAGTTTGGTCGGACACTGAAGCTTTCTTT. Its protein product is CASSEVWSDTEAFF. Full variable domain (missing parts from reference TRBV2 and TRBJ1-1): EPEVTQTPSHQVTQMGQEVILRCVPISNHLYFYWYRQILGQKVEFLVSFYNNEISEKSEIFDDQFSVERPDGSNFTLKIRSTKLEDSAMYFCASSEVWSDTEAFFGQGTRLTVV.

This chain uses TRBV11-2 with TRBJ1-5; no definite D call. CDR3 length: 14 residues. Germline CDR1 and CDR2: SGHAT and FQNNGV. V was cut by 2 bases and J by 1 base, with 6 bases left in between. This CDR3 reads CASSLTDSNQPQHF. CDR3 bases: TGTGCCAGCAGCTTAACGGACAGCAATCAGCCCCAGCATTTT.

The count of this clone is one. The genes are TRBV6-5 and TRBJ2-7, with 7 bases that match TRBD1. Losses at the gene ends were 0 bases for V and 7 bases for J; bases not matched to a gene: 9. The germline CDR1 and CDR2 sequences are MNHEY and SVGAGI. This CDR3 comprises 15 residues. The CDR3 region is CASSYSPRGLGEQYF. The CDR3 DNA is TGTGCCAGCAGTTACTCCCCCAGGGGGTTGGGGGAGCAGTACTTC.

V is TRBV5-6 and J is TRBJ1-3, with D perhaps matching TRBD1 (6 bases). The germline gives CDR1 SGHDT, CDR2 YYEEEE. The CDR3 totals 17 residues. V was cut by 3 bases and J by 0 bases, with 16 bases left in between. CDR3 amino acids: CASSSIQGTLSGNTIYF. In nucleotides, the CDR3 is TGTGCCAGCAGCTCTATACAGGGAACACTCTCTGGAAACACCATATATTTT.

The J gene is TRBJ2-5, the V gene TRBV24-1, with D tentatively TRBD2 (6 bases). The CDR3 covers 15 residues. Germline assignment: CDR1 KGHDR and CDR2 SFDVKD. The V and J ends lost 0 bases and 5 bases respectively, with 12 bases between them. The CDR3 DNA follows: TGTGCCACCAGTGATTTGGGAGGGTTGGGGGAGACCCAGTACTTC. Translated, it gives CATSDLGGLGETQYF.

The V gene is TRBV6-2 or TRBV6-3, the J gene TRBJ2-4; possibly TRBD1 for D (5 bases). Germline lookup yields CDR1 MNHEY and CDR2 SVGEGT. Trimming shortened V by 0 bases and J by 1 base, and 10 bases separated the two germline ends. The CDR3 is 16 residues long. Here the CDR3 reads CASSYSTGIAKNIQYF. CDR3 sequence (DNA): TGTGCCAGCAGTTACTCTACAGGAATTGCCAAAAACATTCAGTACTTC.

Written as DNA, the CDR3 is TGTGCCAGCAGCGATGGACTAGCTTTGTCCGAGCAGTACTTC. This codes for CASSDGLALSEQYF. This chain uses TRBV5-4 with TRBJ2-7; 8 positions agree with TRBD2. Trimming removed 4 bases from V and 6 bases from J; junction bases left unmatched: 9. Germline CDR1 is SGHNT and CDR2 is YYREEE (reference sequence). CDR3 length: 14 amino acids. The variable domain in full, with the rest retrieved from reference TRBV5-4 and TRBJ2-7, is ETGVTQSPTHLIKTRGQQVTLRCSSQSGHNTVSWYQQALGQGPQFIFQYYREEENGRGNFPPRFSGLQFPNYSSELNVNALELDDSALYLCASSDGLALSEQYFGPGTRLTVT.

The rearrangement uses TRBV12-3 or TRBV12-4 and TRBJ2-5, with unresolved D. Trimming took 1 base from V and 3 from J, leaving 3 bases between them. CDR3 size: 12 residues. The CDR3 DNA reads as TGTGCCAGCAGTTTAGGGAAAGAGACCCAGTACTTC. Translated: CASSLGKETQYF.

The V call is TRBV11-2, the J call TRBJ2-7, with no clear D. This CDR3 has 13 residues. The germline V gene encodes CDR1 SGHAT and CDR2 FQNNGV. Trimming cost V 2 bases and J 2 bases, with 7 bases left between them. CDR3 sequence: CASSLRAPYEQYF. The CDR3 DNA is TGTGCCAGCAGCTTAAGGGCCCCCTACGAGCAGTACTTC.

This rearrangement joins TRBV14 to TRBJ2-5; D call uncertain. The CDR3 contains 17 residues. CDR1 is SGHDN, CDR2 FVKESK, per germline. The ends were cut back, 0 bases at V and 0 bases at J, with 14 bases in the middle. For the CDR3, the DNA is TGTGCCAGCAGCCAAGATCATCGGCGGTTTTACCAAGAGACCCAGTACTTC. Amino acid sequence: CASSQDHRRFYQETQYF.

The V gene is TRBV29-1, the J gene TRBJ2-7; possible D gene TRBD2, 8 bases. Germline V gene lookup returns CDR1 SQVTM and CDR2 ANQGSEA. V gave up 5 bases and J gave up 4 bases, with 15 bases separating them. CDR3 length: 13 residues. CDR3 in DNA: TGCAGCGTTCGGGAGGGGGCTGGGTACGAGCAGTACTTC. Residues: CSVREGAGYEQYF.

About this clone: The sample holds other DNA sequences that translate to the same CDR3. The rearrangement joins TRBV6-6 to TRBJ2-1; D unclear. Trimming took off 6 bases at V and 2 bases at J, with 5 bases between the two ends. The CDR3 sequence is 12 residues long. Germline V gene data show CDR1 as MNHNY and CDR2 as SVGAGI (reference sequence). The CDR3 sequence is CASSRPYNEQFF. For the CDR3, the DNA is TGTGCCAGCAGCAGGCCCTACAATGAGCAGTTCTTC.

The chain has TRBV7-2 and TRBJ2-7, with D possibly matching TRBD1 (6 bases). Between the trimmed V and J ends, which lost 2 bases and 2 bases, there was a span of 10 bases. The length of the CDR3 is 14 residues. Germline V gives CDR1 SGHTA, CDR2 FQGNSA. The CDR3 is CASSLRGQTYEQYF. The CDR3 nucleotides are TGTGCCAGCAGCTTACGGGGACAAACCTACGAGCAGTACTTC.

The rearrangement joins TRBV6-1 to TRBJ1-2; D is ambiguous. CDR3 length equals 13 residues. Per germline, CDR1 MNHNS and CDR2 SASEGT. V lost 1 base and J lost 8, with 11 bases in between. The CDR3 sequence: CASSEGWVEGYTF. CDR3 in DNA: TGTGCCAGCAGTGAAGGTTGGGTGGAGGGCTACACCTTC.

V gene TRBV13 combines with J gene TRBJ1-1; D unclear. There are 13 residues in the CDR3. CDR1 and CDR2 from the germline V gene are PRHDT and FYEKMQ (reference sequence). The V gene lost 4 bases and the J gene lost 1 base, with 7 bases spanning the gap. In DNA form, the CDR3 reads TGTGCCAGCAGCTCAATACAGAACACTGAAGCTTTCTTT. As protein: CASSSIQNTEAFF.

The chain uses TRBV20-1 and TRBJ2-3; D unclear. With 3 bases removed from V and 4 bases from J, the gap between germline ends came to 17 bases. From germline, CDR1 is DFQATT and CDR2 SNEGSKA (reference sequence). The length of the CDR3 is 15 residues. CDR3 DNA: TGCAGTGCTAGTCCCCGTTGGCGTGGCCCAGATACGCAGTATTTT. As protein: CSASPRWRGPDTQYF.

This clone was seen once. The chain carries TRBV6-1 and TRBJ1-4; perhaps TRBD1 as D (6 bases). V dropped 2 bases and J dropped 8 bases, with 15 bases sitting between them. The CDR3 loop spans 15 amino acids. Germline values: CDR1 MNHNS, CDR2 SASEGT. The CDR3 sequence: CASSERWGPGEKLFF. The CDR3 bases are TGTGCCAGCAGTGAACGGTGGGGGCCGGGGGAAAAACTGTTTTTT.

This chain connects TRBV27 to TRBJ1-1; 7 bases fit TRBD1. Losses at the gene ends were 5 bases for V and 7 bases for J; bases not matched to a gene: 16. The CDR3 totals 16 residues. Germline values: CDR1 MNHEY, CDR2 SMNVEV (reference sequence). CDR3 protein: CASSPQTGYEHGEAFF. CDR3 sequence (DNA): TGTGCCAGCAGTCCGCAGACAGGGTACGAACATGGTGAAGCTTTCTTT.

The chain joins TRBV4-1 to TRBJ2-7; possible D gene TRBD1, 5 bases. There are 15 residues in the CDR3. V shed 4 bases and J shed 4 bases, with 17 bases lying between them. Per germline, CDR1 MGHRA and CDR2 YSYEKL. Written as DNA, the CDR3 is TGCGCCAGCAGCCGGACGACTGGGGCCGGATACGAGCAGTACTTC. Translating gives CASSRTTGAGYEQYF.

The chain couples TRBV9 to TRBJ1-3; D gene unclear. V dropped 0 bases and J dropped 0 bases, with 10 bases sitting between them. The CDR3 covers 16 residues. CDR1 is SGDLS, CDR2 YYNGEE, per germline. For the CDR3, the DNA is TGTGCCAGCAGCGTAGACGGAGAAGCCTCTGGAAACACCATATATTTT. It encodes CASSVDGEASGNTIYF.